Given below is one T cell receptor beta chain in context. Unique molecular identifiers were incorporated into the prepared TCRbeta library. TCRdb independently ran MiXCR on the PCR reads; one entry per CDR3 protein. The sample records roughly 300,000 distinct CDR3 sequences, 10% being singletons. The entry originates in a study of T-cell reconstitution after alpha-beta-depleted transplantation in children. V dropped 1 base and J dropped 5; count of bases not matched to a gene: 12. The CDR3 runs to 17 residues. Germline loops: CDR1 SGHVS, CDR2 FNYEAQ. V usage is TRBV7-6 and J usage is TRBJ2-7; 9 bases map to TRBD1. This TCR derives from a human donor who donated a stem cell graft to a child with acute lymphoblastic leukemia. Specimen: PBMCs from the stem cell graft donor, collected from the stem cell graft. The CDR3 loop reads CASSLGPSGTGRDEQYF. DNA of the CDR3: TGTGCCAGCAGCTTAGGACCTTCCGGGACAGGGAGGGACGAGCAGTACTTC.